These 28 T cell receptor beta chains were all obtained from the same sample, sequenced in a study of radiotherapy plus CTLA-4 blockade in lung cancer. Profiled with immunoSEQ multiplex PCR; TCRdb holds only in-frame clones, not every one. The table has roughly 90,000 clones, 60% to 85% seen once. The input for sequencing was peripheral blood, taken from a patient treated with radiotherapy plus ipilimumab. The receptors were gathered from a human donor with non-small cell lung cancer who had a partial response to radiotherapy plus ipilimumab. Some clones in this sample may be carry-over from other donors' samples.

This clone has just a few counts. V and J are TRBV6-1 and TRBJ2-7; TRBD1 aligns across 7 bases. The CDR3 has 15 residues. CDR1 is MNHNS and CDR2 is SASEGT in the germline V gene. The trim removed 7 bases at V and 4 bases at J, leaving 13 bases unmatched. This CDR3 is CASTRNRGIPYEQYF. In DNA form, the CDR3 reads TGTGCCAGCACCCGGAACAGGGGAATCCCGTACGAGCAGTACTTC.

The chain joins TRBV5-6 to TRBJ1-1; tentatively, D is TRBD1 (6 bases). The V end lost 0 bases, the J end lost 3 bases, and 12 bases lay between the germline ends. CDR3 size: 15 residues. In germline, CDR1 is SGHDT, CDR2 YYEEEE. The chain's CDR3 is CASSLDRESYTEAFF. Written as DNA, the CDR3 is TGTGCCAGCAGCTTGGACAGGGAAAGTTACACTGAAGCTTTCTTT.

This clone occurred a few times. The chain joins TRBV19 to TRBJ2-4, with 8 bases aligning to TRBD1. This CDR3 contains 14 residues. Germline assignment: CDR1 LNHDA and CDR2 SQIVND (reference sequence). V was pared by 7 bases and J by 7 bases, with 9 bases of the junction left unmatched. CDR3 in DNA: TGTGCCAGTATAGGACAGGGCCTTGACAACATTCAGTACTTC. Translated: CASIGQGLDNIQYF.

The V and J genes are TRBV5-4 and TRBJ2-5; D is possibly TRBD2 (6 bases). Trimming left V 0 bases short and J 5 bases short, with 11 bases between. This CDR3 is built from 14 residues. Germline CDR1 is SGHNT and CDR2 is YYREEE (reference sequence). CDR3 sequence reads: CASSLELARETQYF. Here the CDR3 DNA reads TGTGCCAGCAGCTTGGAACTAGCACGGGAGACCCAGTACTTC.

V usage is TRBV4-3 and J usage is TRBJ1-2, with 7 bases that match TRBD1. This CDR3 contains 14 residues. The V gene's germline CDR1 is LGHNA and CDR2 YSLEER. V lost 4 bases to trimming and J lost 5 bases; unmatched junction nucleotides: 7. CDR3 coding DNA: TGCGCCAGCAGCCGAACCGGGACAGATTATGGCTACACCTTC. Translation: CASSRTGTDYGYTF.

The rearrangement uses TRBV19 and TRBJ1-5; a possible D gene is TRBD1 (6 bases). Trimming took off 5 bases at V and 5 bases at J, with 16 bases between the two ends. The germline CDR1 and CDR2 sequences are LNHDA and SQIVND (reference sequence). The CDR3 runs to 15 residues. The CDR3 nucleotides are TGTGCCAGTAGTCTCGGGGCTCGGACAGATCAGCCCCAGCATTTT. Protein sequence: CASSLGARTDQPQHF.

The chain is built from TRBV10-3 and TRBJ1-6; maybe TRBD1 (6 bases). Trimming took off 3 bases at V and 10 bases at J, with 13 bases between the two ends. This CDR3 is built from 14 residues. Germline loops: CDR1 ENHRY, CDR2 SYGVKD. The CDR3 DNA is TGTGCCATCAGTGACAGGGGCTTCTGGTCACCCCTCCACTTT. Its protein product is CAISDRGFWSPLHF.

CDR3 residues: CASSRGNTQYF. The CDR3, as DNA: TGTGCCAGCAGCCGGGGAAATACGCAGTATTTT. The chain couples TRBV11-2 to TRBJ2-3; D possibly corresponds to TRBD2 (5 bases). The germline V and J ends were trimmed by 5 bases and 7 bases, with 7 bases remaining between them. This CDR3 is built from 11 residues. The germline CDR1 and CDR2 sequences are SGHAT and FQNNGV.

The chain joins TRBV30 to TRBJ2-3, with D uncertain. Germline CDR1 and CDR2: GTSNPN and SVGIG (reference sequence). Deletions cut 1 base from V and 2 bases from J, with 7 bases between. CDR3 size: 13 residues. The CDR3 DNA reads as TGTGCCTGGAGTGCGCAAGCCACAGATACGCAGTATTTT. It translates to CAWSAQATDTQYF.

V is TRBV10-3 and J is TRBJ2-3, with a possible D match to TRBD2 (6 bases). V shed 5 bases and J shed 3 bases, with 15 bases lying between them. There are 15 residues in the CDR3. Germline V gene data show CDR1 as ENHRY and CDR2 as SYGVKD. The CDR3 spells CAISQRTRGTDTQYF. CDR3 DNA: TGTGCCATCAGTCAGAGGACTCGGGGGACAGATACGCAGTATTTT.

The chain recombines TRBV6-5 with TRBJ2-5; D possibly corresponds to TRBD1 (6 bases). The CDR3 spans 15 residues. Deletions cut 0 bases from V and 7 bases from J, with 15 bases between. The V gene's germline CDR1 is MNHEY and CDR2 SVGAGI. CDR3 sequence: CASSYSGQPTGTQYF. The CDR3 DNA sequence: TGTGCCAGCAGTTACTCTGGACAGCCCACGGGGACCCAGTACTTC.

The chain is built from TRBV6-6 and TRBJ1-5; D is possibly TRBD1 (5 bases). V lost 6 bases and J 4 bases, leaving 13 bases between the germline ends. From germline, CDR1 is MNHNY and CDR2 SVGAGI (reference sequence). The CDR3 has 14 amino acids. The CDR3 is CASRSTGENQPQHF. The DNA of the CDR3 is TGTGCCAGCAGGTCTACGGGGGAAAATCAGCCCCAGCATTTT.

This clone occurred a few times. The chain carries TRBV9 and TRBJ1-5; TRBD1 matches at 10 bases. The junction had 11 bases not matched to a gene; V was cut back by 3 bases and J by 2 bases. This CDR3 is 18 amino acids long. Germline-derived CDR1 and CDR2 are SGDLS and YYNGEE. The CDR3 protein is CASSARQGAVFGNQPQHF. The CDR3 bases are TGTGCCAGCAGCGCCCGACAGGGGGCGGTTTTTGGCAATCAGCCCCAGCATTTT.

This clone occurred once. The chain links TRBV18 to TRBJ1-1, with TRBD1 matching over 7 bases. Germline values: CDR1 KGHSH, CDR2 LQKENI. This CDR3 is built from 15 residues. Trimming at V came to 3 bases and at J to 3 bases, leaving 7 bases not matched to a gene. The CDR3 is CASSPSSGGYTEAFF. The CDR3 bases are TGTGCCAGCTCACCTTCTTCAGGGGGATACACTGAAGCTTTCTTT.

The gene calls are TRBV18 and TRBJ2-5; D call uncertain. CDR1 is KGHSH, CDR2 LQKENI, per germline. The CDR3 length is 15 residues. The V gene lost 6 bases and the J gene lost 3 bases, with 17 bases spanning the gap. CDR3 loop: CASSQEVVLEETQYF. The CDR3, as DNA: TGTGCCAGCTCCCAGGAAGTCGTATTAGAAGAGACCCAGTACTTC. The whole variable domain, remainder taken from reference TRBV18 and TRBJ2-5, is NAGVMQNPRHLVRRRGQEARLRCSPMKGHSHVYWYRQLPEEGLKFMVYLQKENIIDESGMPKERFSAEFPKEGPSILRIQQVVRGDSAAYFCASSQEVVLEETQYFGPGTRLLVL.

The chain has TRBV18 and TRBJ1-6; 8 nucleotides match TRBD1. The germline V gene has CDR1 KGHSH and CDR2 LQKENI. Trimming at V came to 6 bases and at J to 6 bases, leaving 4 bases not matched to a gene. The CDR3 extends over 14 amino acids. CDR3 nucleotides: TGTGCCAGCTCGATGGGACAGGCTAATTCACCCCTCCACTTT. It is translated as CASSMGQANSPLHF. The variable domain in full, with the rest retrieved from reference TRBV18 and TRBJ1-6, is NAGVMQNPRHLVRRRGQEARLRCSPMKGHSHVYWYRQLPEEGLKFMVYLQKENIIDESGMPKERFSAEFPKEGPSILRIQQVVRGDSAAYFCASSMGQANSPLHFGNGTRLTVT.

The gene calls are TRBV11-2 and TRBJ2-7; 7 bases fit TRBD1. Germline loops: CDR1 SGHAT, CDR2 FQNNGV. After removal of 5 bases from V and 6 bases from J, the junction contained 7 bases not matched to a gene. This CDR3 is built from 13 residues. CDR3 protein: CASSHGQVAEQYF. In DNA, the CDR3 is TGTGCCAGCAGCCACGGACAGGTCGCCGAGCAGTACTTC.

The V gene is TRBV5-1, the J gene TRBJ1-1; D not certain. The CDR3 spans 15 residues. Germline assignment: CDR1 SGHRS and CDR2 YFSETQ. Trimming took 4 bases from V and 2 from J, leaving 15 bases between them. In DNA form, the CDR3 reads TGCGCCAGCAGCCGGGCCCCGGGGTTTAACACTGAAGCTTTCTTT. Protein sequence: CASSRAPGFNTEAFF. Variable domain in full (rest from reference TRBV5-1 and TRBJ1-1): KAGVTQTPRYLIKTRGQQVTLSCSPISGHRSVSWYQQTPGQGLQFLFEYFSETQRNKGNFPGRFSGRQFSNSRSEMNVSTLELGDSALYLCASSRAPGFNTEAFFGQGTRLTVV.

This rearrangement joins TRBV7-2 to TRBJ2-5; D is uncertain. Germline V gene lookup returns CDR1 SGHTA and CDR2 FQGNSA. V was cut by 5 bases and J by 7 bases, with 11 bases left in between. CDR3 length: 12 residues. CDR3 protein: CASSPPHGTQYF. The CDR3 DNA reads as TGTGCCAGCAGCCCCCCCCACGGGACCCAGTACTTC.

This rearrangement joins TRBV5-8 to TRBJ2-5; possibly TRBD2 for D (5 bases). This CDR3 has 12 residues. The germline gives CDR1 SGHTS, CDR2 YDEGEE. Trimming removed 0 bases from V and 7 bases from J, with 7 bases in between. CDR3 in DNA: TGTGCCAGCAGCTTGGTCCGGGGGACCCAGTACTTC. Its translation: CASSLVRGTQYF. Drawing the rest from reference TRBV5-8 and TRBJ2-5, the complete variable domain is EAGVTQSPTHLIKTRGQQATLRCSPISGHTSVYWYQQALGLGLQFLLWYDEGEERNRGNFPPRFSGRQFPNYSSELNVNALELEDSALYLCASSLVRGTQYFGPGTRLLVL.

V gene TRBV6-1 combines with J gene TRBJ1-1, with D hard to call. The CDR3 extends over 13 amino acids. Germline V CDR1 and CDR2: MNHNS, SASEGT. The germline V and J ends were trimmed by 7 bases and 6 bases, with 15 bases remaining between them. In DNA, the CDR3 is TGTGCCAGCACCTTTACCGACGGGGCTGAAGCTTTCTTT. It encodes CASTFTDGAEAFF.

The CDR3 region is CASSPQLGAGGTVGEQFF. The CDR3 nucleotides read TGTGCCAGCTCACCACAGCTGGGCGCGGGGGGAACGGTGGGTGAGCAGTTCTTC. The J gene is TRBJ2-1, the V gene TRBV18; TRBD2 aligns across 8 bases. The CDR3 loop spans 18 amino acids. CDR1 and CDR2 from the germline V gene are KGHSH and LQKENI. V was clipped by 1 base and J by 9 bases; unmatched bases: 17.

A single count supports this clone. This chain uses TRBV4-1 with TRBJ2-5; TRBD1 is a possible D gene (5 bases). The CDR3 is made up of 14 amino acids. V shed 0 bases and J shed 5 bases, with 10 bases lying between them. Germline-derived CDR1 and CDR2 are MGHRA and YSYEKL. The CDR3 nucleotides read TGCGCCAGCAGCCAAGAAGCAGGGCTGGAGACCCAGTACTTC. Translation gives CASSQEAGLETQYF.

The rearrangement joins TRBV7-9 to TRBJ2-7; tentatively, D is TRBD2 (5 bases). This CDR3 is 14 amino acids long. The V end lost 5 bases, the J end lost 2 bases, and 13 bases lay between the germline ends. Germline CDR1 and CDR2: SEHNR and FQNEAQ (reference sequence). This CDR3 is CASSPSREAYEQYF. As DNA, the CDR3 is TGTGCCAGCAGCCCTTCTCGGGAAGCCTACGAGCAGTACTTC.

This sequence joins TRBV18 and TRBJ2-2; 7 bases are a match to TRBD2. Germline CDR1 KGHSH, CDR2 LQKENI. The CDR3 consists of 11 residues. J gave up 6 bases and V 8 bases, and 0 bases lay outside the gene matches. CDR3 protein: CASRGAGELFF. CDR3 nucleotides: TGTGCCAGCCGGGGGGCCGGGGAGCTGTTTTTT.

The CDR3 sequence is CASRIRQGHTEAFF. CDR3 nucleotide sequence: TGTGCCAGCAGGATCAGACAGGGGCACACTGAAGCTTTCTTT. The chain combines TRBV6-6 with TRBJ1-1; 8 nucleotides match TRBD1. From germline, CDR1 is MNHNY and CDR2 SVGAGI (reference sequence). This CDR3 contains 14 residues. V trimming: 6 bases; J trimming: 3 bases; junction bases outside the gene matches: 6.

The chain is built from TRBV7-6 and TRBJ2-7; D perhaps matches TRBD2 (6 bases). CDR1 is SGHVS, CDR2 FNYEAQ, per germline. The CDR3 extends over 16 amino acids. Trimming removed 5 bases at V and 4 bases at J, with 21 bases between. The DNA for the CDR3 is TGTGCCAGCAGCCCGACAGTGGGGGGTTTGACGTACGAGCAGTACTTC. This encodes CASSPTVGGLTYEQYF.

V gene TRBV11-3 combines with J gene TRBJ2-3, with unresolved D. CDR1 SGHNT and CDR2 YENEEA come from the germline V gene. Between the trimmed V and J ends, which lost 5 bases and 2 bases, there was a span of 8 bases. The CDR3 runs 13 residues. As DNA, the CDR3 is TGTGCCAGCAGCGCAGGTATCACAGATACGCAGTATTTT. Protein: CASSAGITDTQYF.